This TCR beta chain was documented in a study of blood T cell repertoires in COVID-19. V was clipped by 6 bases and J by 7 bases, with 25 bases between them. CDR1 and CDR2 from the germline V gene are MNHEY and SVGEGT. This CDR3 region has 16 residues. Sequencing used immunoSEQ multiplex PCR; TCRdb keeps in-frame clones, though not all of them. The sample contains over 100,000 clones, 81% of which appear only once. Sequenced: peripheral blood. This chain joins TRBV6-2 or TRBV6-3 and TRBJ2-7; TRBD2 is a possible D gene (6 bases). The receptor was derived from a human donor in a cohort sampled during active COVID-19. The CDR3 region is CASSINPVRGAGEQYF. CDR3 sequence (DNA): TGTGCCAGCAGCATTAACCCAGTGCGGGGCGCGGGGGAGCAGTACTTC.